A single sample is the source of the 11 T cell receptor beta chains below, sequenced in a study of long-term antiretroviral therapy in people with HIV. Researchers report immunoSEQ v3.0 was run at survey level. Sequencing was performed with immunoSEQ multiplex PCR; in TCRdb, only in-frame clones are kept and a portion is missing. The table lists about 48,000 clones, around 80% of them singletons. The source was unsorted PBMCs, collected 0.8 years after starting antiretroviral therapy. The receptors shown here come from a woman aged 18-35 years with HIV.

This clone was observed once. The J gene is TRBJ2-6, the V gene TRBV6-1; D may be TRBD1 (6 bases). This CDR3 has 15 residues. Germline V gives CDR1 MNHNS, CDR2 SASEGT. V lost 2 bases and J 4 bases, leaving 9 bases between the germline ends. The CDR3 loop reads CASSETGTGANVLTF. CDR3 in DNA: TGTGCCAGCAGTGAAACAGGGACCGGGGCCAACGTCCTGACTTTC.

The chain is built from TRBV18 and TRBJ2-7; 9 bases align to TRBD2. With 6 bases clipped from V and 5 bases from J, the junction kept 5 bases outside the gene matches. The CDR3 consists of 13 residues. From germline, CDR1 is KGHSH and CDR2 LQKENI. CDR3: CASSPGTSNEQYF. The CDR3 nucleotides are TGTGCCAGCTCCCCCGGGACTAGCAACGAGCAGTACTTC.

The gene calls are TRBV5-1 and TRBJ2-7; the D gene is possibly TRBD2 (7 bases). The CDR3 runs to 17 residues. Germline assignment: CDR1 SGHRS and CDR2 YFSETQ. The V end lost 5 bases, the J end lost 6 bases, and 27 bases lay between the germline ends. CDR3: CASSLQGLGLADIEQYF. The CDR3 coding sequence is TGCGCCAGCAGTCTACAGGGTTTGGGGCTAGCGGATATCGAGCAGTACTTC.

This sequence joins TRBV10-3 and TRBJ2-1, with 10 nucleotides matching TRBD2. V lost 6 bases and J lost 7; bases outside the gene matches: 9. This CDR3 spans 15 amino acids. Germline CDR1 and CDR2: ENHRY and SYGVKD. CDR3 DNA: TGTGCCATCAGCCCAAGCGGGAGGGCCGAGAATGAGCAGTTCTTC. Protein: CAISPSGRAENEQFF.

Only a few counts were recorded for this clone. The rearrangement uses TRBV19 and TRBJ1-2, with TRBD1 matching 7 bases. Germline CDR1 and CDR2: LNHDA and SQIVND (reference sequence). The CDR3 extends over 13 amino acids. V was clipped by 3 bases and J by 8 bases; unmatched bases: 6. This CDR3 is CASSIYDRAGYTF. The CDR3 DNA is TGTGCCAGTAGTATTTACGACAGGGCCGGCTACACCTTC.

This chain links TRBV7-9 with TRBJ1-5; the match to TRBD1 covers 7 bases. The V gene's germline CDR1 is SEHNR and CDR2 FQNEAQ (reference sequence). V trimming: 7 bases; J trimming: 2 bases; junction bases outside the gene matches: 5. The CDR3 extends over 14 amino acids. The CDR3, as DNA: TGTGCCAGCACAAAAACAGGGGGCAATCAGCCCCAGCATTTT. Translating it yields CASTKTGGNQPQHF.

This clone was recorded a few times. For the CDR3, the DNA is TGTGCCATCAAAGGGGCGTGGGGCTACACCTTC. Protein: CAIKGAWGYTF. The chain has TRBV10-3 and TRBJ1-2; D perhaps matches TRBD1 (5 bases). From germline, CDR1 is ENHRY and CDR2 SYGVKD. This CDR3 is 11 amino acids long. The V end lost 7 bases, the J end lost 8 bases, and 11 bases lay between the germline ends.

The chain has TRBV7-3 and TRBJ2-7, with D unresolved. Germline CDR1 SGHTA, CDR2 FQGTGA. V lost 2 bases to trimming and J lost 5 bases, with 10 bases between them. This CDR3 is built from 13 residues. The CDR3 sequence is CASSLGPSDEQYF. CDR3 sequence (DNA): TGTGCCAGCAGCTTAGGGCCATCTGACGAGCAGTACTTC.

CDR3 amino acids: CAHWEGSGNTIYF. As DNA, the CDR3 is TGTGCCCACTGGGAGGGCTCTGGAAACACCATATATTTT. This chain joins TRBV28 and TRBJ1-3; the D is unclear. The germline CDR1 and CDR2 sequences are MDHEN and SYDVKM. This CDR3 region has 13 residues. Trimming stripped 11 bases from V and 0 bases from J, with 11 bases between. The whole variable domain, remainder taken from reference TRBV28 and TRBJ1-3, is DVKVTQSSRYLVKRTGEKVFLECVQDMDHENMFWYRQDPGLGLRLIYFSYDVKMKEKGDIPEGYSVSREKKERFSLILESASTNQTSMYLCAHWEGSGNTIYFGEGSWLTVV.

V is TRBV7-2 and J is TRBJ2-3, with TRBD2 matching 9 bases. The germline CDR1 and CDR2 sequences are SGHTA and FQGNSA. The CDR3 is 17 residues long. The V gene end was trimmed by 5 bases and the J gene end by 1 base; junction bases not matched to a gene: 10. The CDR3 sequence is CASSTAGGGARTDTQYF. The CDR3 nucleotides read TGTGCCAGCAGCACAGCGGGGGGCGGAGCTCGCACAGATACGCAGTATTTT.

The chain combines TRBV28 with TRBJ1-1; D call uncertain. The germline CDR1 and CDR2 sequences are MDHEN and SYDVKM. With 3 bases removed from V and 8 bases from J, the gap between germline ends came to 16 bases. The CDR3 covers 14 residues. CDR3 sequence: CASSFAIWTSEAFF. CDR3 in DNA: TGTGCCAGCAGTTTCGCGATTTGGACCTCAGAAGCTTTCTTT.